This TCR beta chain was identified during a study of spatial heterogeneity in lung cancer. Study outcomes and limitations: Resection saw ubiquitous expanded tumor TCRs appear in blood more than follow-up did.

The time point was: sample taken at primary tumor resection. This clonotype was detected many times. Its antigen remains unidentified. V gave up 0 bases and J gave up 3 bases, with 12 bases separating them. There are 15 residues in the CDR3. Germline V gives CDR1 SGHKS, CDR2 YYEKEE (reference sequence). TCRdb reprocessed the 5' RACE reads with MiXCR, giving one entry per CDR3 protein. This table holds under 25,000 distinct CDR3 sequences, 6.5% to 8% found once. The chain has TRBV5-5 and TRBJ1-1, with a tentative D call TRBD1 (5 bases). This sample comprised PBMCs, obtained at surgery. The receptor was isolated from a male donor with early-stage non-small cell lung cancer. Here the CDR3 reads CASSLEGEGYTEAFF. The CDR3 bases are TGTGCCAGCAGCTTGGAAGGGGAGGGGTACACTGAAGCTTTCTTT.